Reported below is one T cell receptor beta chain. Its antigen is unknown. This entry comes from a study of T cell responses to AZD1222 COVID-19 vaccine. General study points: Regions 160-218 and 743-854 dominated among vaccine-associated CD4 TCRs spanning spike. Females made up more of the donors, who were largely white British, and clonal diversity may have come out too low. At baseline, just a handful of AZD1222 recipients tested seropositive.

The CDR3 is 14 residues long. Trimming removed 0 bases from V and 4 bases from J, with 7 bases in between. Germline loops: CDR1 MNHEY, CDR2 SMNVEV (reference sequence). The table came from immunoSEQ multiplex PCR; TCRdb's copy has only in-frame clones and leaves some out. The sample shows roughly 180,000 clones, around 90% of them seen only once. Whether given at about 4 or about 12 weeks, second doses were pooled. The chain joins TRBV27 to TRBJ1-5; weak D call: TRBD1 (5 bases). This TCR came from an adult who received the AZD1222 COVID-19 vaccine. Sequencing used peripheral blood, obtained 28 days after the second AZD1222 dose. The CDR3 loop is CASSLSGTNQPQHF. The DNA of the CDR3 is TGTGCCAGCAGTTTATCGGGGACGAATCAGCCCCAGCATTTT.